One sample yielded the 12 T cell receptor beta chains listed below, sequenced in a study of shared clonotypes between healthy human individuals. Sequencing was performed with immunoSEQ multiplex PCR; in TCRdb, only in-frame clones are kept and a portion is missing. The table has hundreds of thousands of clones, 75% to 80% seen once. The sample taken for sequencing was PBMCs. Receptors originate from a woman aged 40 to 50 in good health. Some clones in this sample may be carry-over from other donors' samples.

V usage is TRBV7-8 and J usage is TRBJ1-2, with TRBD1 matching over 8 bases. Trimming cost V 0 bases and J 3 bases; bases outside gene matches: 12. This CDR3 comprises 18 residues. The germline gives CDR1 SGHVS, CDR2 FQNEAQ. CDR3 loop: CASSLASQARGRHYGYTF. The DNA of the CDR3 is TGTGCCAGCAGCTTAGCCTCCCAAGCCAGGGGGCGACACTATGGCTACACCTTC.

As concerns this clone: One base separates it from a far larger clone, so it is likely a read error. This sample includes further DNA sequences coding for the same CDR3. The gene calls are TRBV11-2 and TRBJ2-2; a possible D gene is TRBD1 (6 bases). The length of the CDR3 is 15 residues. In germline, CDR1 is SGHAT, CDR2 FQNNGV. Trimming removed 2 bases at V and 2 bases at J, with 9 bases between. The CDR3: CASSLLTGNTGELFF. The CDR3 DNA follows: TGTGCCAGCAGCTTATTGACAGGTAACACCGGGGAGCTGTTTTTT.

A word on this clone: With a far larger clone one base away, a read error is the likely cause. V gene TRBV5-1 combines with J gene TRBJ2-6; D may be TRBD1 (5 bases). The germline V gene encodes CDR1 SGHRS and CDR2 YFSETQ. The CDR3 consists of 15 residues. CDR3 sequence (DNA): TGCGCCAGCAGCTTGACAGGCTCTGGGACCAACGTCCTGACTTTC. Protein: CASSLTGSGTNVLTF.

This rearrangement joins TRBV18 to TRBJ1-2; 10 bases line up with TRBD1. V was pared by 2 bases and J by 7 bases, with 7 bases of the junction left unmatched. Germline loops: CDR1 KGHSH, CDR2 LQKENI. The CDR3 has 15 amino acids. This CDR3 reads CASSPAGTGEVGYTF. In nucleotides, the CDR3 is TGTGCCAGCTCACCAGCCGGGACAGGGGAGGTTGGCTACACCTTC.

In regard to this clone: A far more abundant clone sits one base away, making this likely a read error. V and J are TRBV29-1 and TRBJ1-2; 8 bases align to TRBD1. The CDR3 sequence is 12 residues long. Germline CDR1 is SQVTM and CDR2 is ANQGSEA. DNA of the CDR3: TGCAGCGTAGGACAGGGTAGCTATAGCTACACCTTC. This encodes CSVGQGSYSYTF.

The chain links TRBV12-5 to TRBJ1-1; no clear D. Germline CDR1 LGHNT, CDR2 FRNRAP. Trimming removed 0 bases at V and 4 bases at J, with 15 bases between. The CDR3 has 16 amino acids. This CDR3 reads CASGLVLQGRTTEAFF. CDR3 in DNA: TGTGCTAGTGGTTTGGTATTGCAAGGGCGGACCACTGAAGCTTTCTTT. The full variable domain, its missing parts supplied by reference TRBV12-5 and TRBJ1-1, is DARVTQTPRHKVTEMGQEVTMRCQPILGHNTVFWYRQTMMQGLELLAYFRNRAPLDDSGMPKDRFSAEMPDATLATLKIQPSEPRDSAVYFCASGLVLQGRTTEAFFGQGTRLTVV.

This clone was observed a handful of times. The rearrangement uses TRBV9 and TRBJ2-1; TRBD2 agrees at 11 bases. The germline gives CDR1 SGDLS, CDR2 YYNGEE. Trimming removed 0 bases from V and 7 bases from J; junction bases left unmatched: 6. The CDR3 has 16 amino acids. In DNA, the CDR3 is TGTGCCAGCAGCGTAGTGCCCACTAGCGGGAGAAATGAGCAGTTCTTC. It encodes CASSVVPTSGRNEQFF.

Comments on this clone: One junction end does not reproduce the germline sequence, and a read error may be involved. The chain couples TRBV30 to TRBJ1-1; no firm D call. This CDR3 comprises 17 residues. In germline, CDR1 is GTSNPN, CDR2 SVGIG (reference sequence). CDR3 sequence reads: CAWSASPTSTLGTEAFF. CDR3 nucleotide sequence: TGTGCCTGGAGCGCCAGTCCTACCTCAACCTTGGGCACTGAAGCCTTCTTT.

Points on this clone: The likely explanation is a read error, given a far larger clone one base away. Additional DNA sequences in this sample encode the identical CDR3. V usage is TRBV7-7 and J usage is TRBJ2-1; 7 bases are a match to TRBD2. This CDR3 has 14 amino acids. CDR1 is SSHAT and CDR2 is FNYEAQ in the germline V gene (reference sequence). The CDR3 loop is CASSRSSGYNEQFF. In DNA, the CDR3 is TGTGCTAGCAGCCGCTCTAGCGGTTACAATGAGCAGTTCTTC.

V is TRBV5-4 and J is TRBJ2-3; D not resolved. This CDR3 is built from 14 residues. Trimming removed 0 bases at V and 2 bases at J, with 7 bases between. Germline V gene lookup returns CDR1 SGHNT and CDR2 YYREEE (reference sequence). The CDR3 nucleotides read TGTGCCAGCAGCTTGGACAAGACCACAGATACGCAGTATTTT. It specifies CASSLDKTTDTQYF.

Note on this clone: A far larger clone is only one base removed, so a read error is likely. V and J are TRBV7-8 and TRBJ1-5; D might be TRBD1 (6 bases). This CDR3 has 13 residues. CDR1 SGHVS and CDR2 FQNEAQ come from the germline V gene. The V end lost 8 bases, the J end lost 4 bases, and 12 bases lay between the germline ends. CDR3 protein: CASGPDRNQPQHF. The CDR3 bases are TGTGCCAGCGGCCCCGACAGGAATCAGCCCCAGCATTTT.

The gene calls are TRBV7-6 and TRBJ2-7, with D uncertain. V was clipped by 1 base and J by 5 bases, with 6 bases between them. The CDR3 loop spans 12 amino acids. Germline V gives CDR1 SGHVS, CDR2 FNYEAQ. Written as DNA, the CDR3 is TGTGCCAGCAGCTTAGGGTCCCACGAGCAGTACTTC. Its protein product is CASSLGSHEQYF.